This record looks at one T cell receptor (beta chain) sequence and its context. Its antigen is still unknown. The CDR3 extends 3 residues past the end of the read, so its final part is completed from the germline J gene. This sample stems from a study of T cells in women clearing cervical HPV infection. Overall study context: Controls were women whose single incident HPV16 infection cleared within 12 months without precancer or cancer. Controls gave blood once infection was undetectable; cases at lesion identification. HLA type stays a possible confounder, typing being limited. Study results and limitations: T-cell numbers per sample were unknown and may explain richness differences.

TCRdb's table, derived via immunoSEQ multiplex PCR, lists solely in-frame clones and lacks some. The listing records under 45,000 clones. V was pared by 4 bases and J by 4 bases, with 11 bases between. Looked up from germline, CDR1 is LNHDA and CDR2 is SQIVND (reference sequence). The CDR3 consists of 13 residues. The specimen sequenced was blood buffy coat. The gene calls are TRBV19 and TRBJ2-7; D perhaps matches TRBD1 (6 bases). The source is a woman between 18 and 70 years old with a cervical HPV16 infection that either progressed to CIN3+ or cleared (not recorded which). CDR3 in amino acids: CASSTDSAYEQYF. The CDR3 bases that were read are TGTGCCAGTAGTACGGACAGTGCGTACGAG. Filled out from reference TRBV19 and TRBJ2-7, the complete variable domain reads DGGITQSPKYLFRKEGQNVTLSCEQNLNHDAMYWYRQDPGQGLRLIYYSQIVNDFQKGDIAEGYSVSREKKESFPLTVTSAQKNPTAFYLCASSTDSAYEQYFGPGTRLTVT.